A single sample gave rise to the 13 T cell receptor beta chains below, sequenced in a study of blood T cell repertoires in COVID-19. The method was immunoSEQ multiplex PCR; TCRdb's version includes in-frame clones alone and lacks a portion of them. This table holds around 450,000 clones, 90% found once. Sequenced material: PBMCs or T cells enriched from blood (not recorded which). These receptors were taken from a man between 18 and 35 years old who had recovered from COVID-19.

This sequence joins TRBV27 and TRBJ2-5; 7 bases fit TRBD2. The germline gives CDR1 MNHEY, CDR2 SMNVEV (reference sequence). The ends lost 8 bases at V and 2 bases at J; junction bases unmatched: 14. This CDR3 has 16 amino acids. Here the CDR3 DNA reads TGTGCCAGCGGGGCCTTCCGGGGGGTTTGGCAAGAGACCCAGTACTTC. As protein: CASGAFRGVWQETQYF.

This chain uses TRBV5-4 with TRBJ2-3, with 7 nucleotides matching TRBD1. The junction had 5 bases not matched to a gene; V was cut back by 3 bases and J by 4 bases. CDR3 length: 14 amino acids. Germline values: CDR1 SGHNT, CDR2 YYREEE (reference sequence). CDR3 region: CASSSRQGADTQYF. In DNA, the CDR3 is TGTGCCAGCAGCTCCAGACAGGGAGCAGATACGCAGTATTTT. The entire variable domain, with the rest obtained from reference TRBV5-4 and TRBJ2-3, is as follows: ETGVTQSPTHLIKTRGQQVTLRCSSQSGHNTVSWYQQALGQGPQFIFQYYREEENGRGNFPPRFSGLQFPNYSSELNVNALELDDSALYLCASSSRQGADTQYFGPGTRLTVL.

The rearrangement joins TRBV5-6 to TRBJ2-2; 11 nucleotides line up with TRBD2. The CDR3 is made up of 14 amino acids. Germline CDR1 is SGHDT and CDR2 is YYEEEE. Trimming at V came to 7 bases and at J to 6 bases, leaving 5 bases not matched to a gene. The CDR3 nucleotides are TGTGCCAGCGCTAGCGGGAGGATGGCCGGGGAGCTGTTTTTT. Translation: CASASGRMAGELFF.

The CDR3: CASSLVRGTGELFF. CDR3 sequence (DNA): TGCGCCAGCAGCTTGGTACGGGGGACCGGGGAGCTGTTTTTT. The chain couples TRBV5-1 to TRBJ2-2, with D possibly being TRBD2 (6 bases). The ends were cut back, 0 bases at V and 5 bases at J, with 8 bases in the middle. CDR1 and CDR2 (germline): SGHRS, YFSETQ. The CDR3 runs to 14 residues. The full variable domain, in which reference TRBV5-1 and TRBJ2-2 provide the parts outside the CDR3, is KAGVTQTPRYLIKTRGQQVTLSCSPISGHRSVSWYQQTPGQGLQFLFEYFSETQRNKGNFPGRFSGRQFSNSRSEMNVSTLELGDSALYLCASSLVRGTGELFFGEGSRLTVL.

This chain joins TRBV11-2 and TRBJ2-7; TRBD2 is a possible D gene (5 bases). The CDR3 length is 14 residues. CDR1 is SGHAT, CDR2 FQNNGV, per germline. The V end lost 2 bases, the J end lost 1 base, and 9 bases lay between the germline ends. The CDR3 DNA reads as TGTGCCAGCAGCTTACATGACTATTCCTACGAGCAGTACTTC. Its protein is CASSLHDYSYEQYF.

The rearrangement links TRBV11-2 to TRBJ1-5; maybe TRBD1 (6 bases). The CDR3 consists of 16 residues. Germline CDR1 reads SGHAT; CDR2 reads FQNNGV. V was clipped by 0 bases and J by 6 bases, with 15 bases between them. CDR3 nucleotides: TGTGCCAGCAGCTTAGATGGGGGGGCGAGAGCTCAGCCCCAGCATTTT. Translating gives CASSLDGGARAQPQHF.

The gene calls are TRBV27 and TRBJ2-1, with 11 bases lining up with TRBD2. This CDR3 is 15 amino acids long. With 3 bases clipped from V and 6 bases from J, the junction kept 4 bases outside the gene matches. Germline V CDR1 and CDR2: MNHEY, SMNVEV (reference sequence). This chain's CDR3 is CASSFRLAGGNEQFF. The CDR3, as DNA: TGTGCCAGCAGTTTCCGGCTAGCGGGAGGCAATGAGCAGTTCTTC.

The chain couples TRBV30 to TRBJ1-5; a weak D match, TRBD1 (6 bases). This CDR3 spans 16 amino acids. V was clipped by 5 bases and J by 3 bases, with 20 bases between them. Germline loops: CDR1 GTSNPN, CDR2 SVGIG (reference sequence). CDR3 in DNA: TGTGCCTGGGGGGGCCCAGGGTCTGGGCACAATCAGCCCCAGCATTTT. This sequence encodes CAWGGPGSGHNQPQHF.

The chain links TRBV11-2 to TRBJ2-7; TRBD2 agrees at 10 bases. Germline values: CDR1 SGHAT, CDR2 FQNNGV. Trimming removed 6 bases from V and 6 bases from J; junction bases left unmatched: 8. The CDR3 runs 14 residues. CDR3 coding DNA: TGTGCCAGCAGTCCCCTAGCGGGAGTGGGCGAGCAGTACTTC. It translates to CASSPLAGVGEQYF. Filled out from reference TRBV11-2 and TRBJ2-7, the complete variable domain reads EAGVAQSPRYKIIEKRQSVAFWCNPISGHATLYWYQQILGQGPKLLIQFQNNGVVDDSQLPKDRFSAERLKGVDSTLKIQPAKLEDSAVYLCASSPLAGVGEQYFGPGTRLTVT.

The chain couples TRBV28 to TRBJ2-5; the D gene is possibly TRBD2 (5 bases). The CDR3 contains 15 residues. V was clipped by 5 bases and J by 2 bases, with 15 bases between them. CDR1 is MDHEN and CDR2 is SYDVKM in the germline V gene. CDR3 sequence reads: CASSPLSGIQETQYF. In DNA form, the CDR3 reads TGTGCCAGCAGTCCCCTAAGCGGAATACAAGAGACCCAGTACTTC. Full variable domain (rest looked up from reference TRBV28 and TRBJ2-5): DVKVTQSSRYLVKRTGEKVFLECVQDMDHENMFWYRQDPGLGLRLIYFSYDVKMKEKGDIPEGYSVSREKKERFSLILESASTNQTSMYLCASSPLSGIQETQYFGPGTRLLVL.

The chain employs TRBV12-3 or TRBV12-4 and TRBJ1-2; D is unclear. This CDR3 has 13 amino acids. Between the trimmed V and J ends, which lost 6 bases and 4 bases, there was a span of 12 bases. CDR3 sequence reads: CASSHTWFYGYTF. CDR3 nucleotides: TGTGCCAGCAGCCATACATGGTTCTATGGCTACACCTTC.

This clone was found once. The CDR3 bases are TGTGCCAGTAACAGGGGGGCAACTAATGAAAAACTGTTTTTT. It specifies CASNRGATNEKLFF. The chain employs TRBV19 and TRBJ1-4; TRBD1 agrees at 8 bases. The CDR3 loop spans 14 amino acids. The V gene end was trimmed by 7 bases and the J gene end by 0 bases; junction bases not matched to a gene: 1. Germline CDR1 and CDR2: LNHDA and SQIVND (reference sequence).

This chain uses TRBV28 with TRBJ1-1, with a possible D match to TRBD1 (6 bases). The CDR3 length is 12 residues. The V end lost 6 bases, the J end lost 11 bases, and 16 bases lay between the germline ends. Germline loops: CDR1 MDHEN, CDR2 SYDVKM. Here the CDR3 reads CASSTIQGRAFF. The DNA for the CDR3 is TGTGCCAGCAGCACGATACAGGGTCGGGCTTTCTTT.